This T cell receptor (beta chain) was found in a study of OX40 agonist ivuxolimab in advanced cancers. The method was immunoSEQ multiplex PCR; TCRdb's version includes in-frame clones alone and lacks a portion of them. Seen here are around 62,000 clones, 82% observed once, and the top ten hold about 5.5%. The CDR3 contains 14 residues. Trimming shortened V by 7 bases and J by 4 bases, and 15 bases separated the two germline ends. Germline values: CDR1 SGHTS, CDR2 YDEGEE. The sequence came from an adult with an advanced solid tumor such as melanoma, head and neck, liver or kidney cancer. The V gene is TRBV5-8, the J gene TRBJ2-1, with a possible D match to TRBD1 (6 bases). The sample consisted of CD4+ or CD8+ T cells sorted from blood, taken in a trial of the OX40 agonist ivuxolimab. The CDR3 nucleotides read TGTGCCAGCCAGGGAAGGGGGTCTTACAATGAGCAGTTCTTC. It codes for CASQGRGSYNEQFF.